This entry lists 8 T cell receptor beta chains sequenced from one sample in a study of CD8+ T cells in alopecia areata. Specified treatment: oral pan-JAK inhibitor, 5-10 mg twice daily. cDNA reverse transcribed from extracted RNA served as the sequencing template. The repertoire was sequenced with immunoSEQ multiplex PCR; TCRdb's copy has only in-frame clones and lacks some. The sample shows roughly 120,000 clones, roughly 50% of them seen only once. This specimen consisted of CD8+ T cells sorted from blood, obtained at week 24, from a patient treated with tofacitinib. These receptors all come from a human donor with alopecia areata.

This rearrangement joins TRBV30 to TRBJ2-7; D is unresolved. Trimming took 2 bases from V and 2 from J, leaving 10 bases between them. Germline CDR1 is GTSNPN and CDR2 is SVGIG (reference sequence). This CDR3 is built from 13 residues. This chain's CDR3 is CAWSLGRPYEQYF. CDR3 coding DNA: TGTGCCTGGAGTTTGGGCAGACCCTACGAGCAGTACTTC. Looking up the rest from reference TRBV30 and TRBJ2-7 gives the full variable domain: SQTIHQWPATLVQPVGSPLSLECTVEGTSNPNLYWYRQAAGRGLQLLFYSVGIGQISSEVPQNLSASRPQDRQFILSSKKLLLSDSGFYLCAWSLGRPYEQYFGPGTRLTVT.

The chain uses TRBV4-1 and TRBJ2-7; 7 bases line up with TRBD1. The CDR3 runs 14 residues. Germline trimming cut 3 bases from V and 1 base from J; bases unmatched to any gene: 3. CDR1 MGHRA and CDR2 YSYEKL come from the germline V gene. The DNA for the CDR3 is TGCGCCAGCAGCCACCGACAGGGATCCTACGAGCAGTACTTC. Its protein is CASSHRQGSYEQYF.

The CDR3 reads CASSETLYEQYF. DNA of the CDR3: TGTGCCAGTAGTGAGACCCTCTACGAGCAGTACTTC. The chain has TRBV19 and TRBJ2-7, with no clear D. Germline-derived CDR1 and CDR2 are LNHDA and SQIVND (reference sequence). V lost 5 bases to trimming and J lost 3 bases, with 8 bases between them. There are 12 residues in the CDR3.

The chain is built from TRBV15 and TRBJ1-2, with 8 bases lining up with TRBD1. V lost 6 bases and J lost 3; bases outside the gene matches: 3. Germline CDR1 reads LNHNV; CDR2 reads YYDKDF (reference sequence). CDR3 length: 13 residues. The CDR3 sequence is CATRQTGDYGYTF. The DNA for the CDR3 is TGTGCCACCAGACAGACAGGGGACTATGGCTACACCTTC.

V and J are TRBV4-1 and TRBJ2-6; TRBD1 aligns across 7 bases. The V gene end was trimmed by 0 bases and the J gene end by 4 bases; junction bases not matched to a gene: 9. The V gene's germline CDR1 is MGHRA and CDR2 YSYEKL. The length of the CDR3 is 18 residues. The CDR3 nucleotides are TGCGCCAGCAGCCAAGAAAGGCTCGACAGGGACGGGGCCAACGTCCTGACTTTC. As protein: CASSQERLDRDGANVLTF.

The gene calls are TRBV5-6 and TRBJ2-7, with TRBD1 as a possible D gene (7 bases). The V and J ends lost 3 bases and 3 bases respectively, with 13 bases between them. The germline CDR1 and CDR2 sequences are SGHDT and YYEEEE. The CDR3 extends over 14 amino acids. CDR3 sequence reads: CASSYAGQYYEQYF. The CDR3 nucleotides are TGTGCCAGCAGCTACGCGGGACAGTACTACGAGCAGTACTTC.

This clone appeared a few times. This chain joins TRBV29-1 and TRBJ2-1; tentatively, D is TRBD1 (5 bases). Trimming took 5 bases from V and 5 from J, leaving 10 bases between them. Germline CDR1 SQVTM, CDR2 ANQGSEA. CDR3 length: 12 amino acids. The CDR3 DNA reads TGCAGCGTTCTTCCAGGGAACAATGAGCAGTTCTTC. Its protein is CSVLPGNNEQFF.

A word on this clone: In the same sample, other DNA sequences code for this CDR3. The chain employs TRBV27 and TRBJ1-1; D call uncertain. The CDR3 contains 15 residues. V lost 0 bases to trimming and J lost 1 base, with 9 bases between them. In germline, CDR1 is MNHEY, CDR2 SMNVEV (reference sequence). CDR3 DNA sequence: TGTGCCAGCAGTTTATCGATTGGAGGGAACACTGAAGCTTTCTTT. It yields the protein CASSLSIGGNTEAFF.